A selection of T cell receptor beta chains follows, all from one sample in a study of blood T cell repertoires in COVID-19. TCRdb keeps only in-frame clones here, not all; method: immunoSEQ multiplex PCR. Of around 140,000 clones in the sample, around 86% were seen once. Sequences were obtained from peripheral blood. These receptor sequences come from a man in his forties or fifties with active COVID-19. Each CDR3 is given with its conserved first and last residue. The D gene is left open where the match is weak. Clone size is stated in some rows and not others, as once, few, many or a class when expanded.

abundance	v_gene	j_gene	d_gene	CDR3nt	CDR3aa
-	TRBV7-2	TRBJ2-5	-	TGTGCCAGCAGCCTAGGACAGTTGGGGGAGACCCAGTACTTC	CASSLGQLGETQYF
-	TRBV3-1/TRBV3-2	TRBJ1-1	-	TGTGCCAGCAGCCAAGCTTGGGGGGCTGAAGCTTTCTTT	CASSQAWGAEAFF
-	TRBV24-1	TRBJ2-7	-	TGTGCCACCAGTGCCGAGGGCGGGGCGGCCTACGAGCAGTACTTC	CATSAEGGAAYEQYF
-	TRBV6-2/TRBV6-3	TRBJ2-7	TRBD1	TGTGCCAGCAGTTACGCCGGACAGGAGCCCTACGAGCAGTACTTC	CASSYAGQEPYEQYF
-	TRBV12-5	TRBJ2-7	-	TGTGCTAGTGTCGGTACCCCCCGATACGAGCAGTACTTC	CASVGTPRYEQYF
-	TRBV18	TRBJ2-5	TRBD2	TGTGCCAGCTCACAAGGACTAGATGAGACCCAGTACTTC	CASSQGLDETQYF
-	TRBV5-1	TRBJ2-1	-	TGCGCCAGCAGCTTGGAACTAGGGTACAATGAGCAGTTCTTC	CASSLELGYNEQFF
-	TRBV6-6	TRBJ2-3	TRBD2	TGTGCCAGCAGATATACAGCGGGGGAAAGCACAGATACGCAGTATTTT	CASRYTAGESTDTQYF
few	TRBV5-4	TRBJ2-2	TRBD2	TGTGCCAGCAGCTTGGGGGGACTAGCGGGGTCCACCGGGGAGCTGTTTTTT	CASSLGGLAGSTGELFF
-	TRBV5-6	TRBJ2-7	-	TGTGCCAGCAGCTTGCATGGAGGGGGCATCTACGAGCAGTACTTC	CASSLHGGGIYEQYF
-	TRBV6-5	TRBJ1-4	-	TGTGCCAGCAGTTCCGAAATACTCCCAACTAATGAAAAACTGTTTTTT	CASSSEILPTNEKLFF
-	TRBV25-1	TRBJ2-3	-	TGTGCCAGCAGTGAATTACAGGGTCTGACAGATACGCAGTATTTT	CASSELQGLTDTQYF
-	TRBV5-6	TRBJ2-7	-	TGTGCCAGCAGCTTGTTTGGCACCTCCTACGAGCAGTACTTC	CASSLFGTSYEQYF
few	TRBV5-1	TRBJ2-5	TRBD2	TGCGCCAGCAGCTTGGCCGGGACTAGCGTTCCAGAGACCCAGTACTTC	CASSLAGTSVPETQYF
-	TRBV6-5	TRBJ2-1	-	TGTGCCAGCAGTCCACCCCCATGGAGGATGAATGAGCAGTTCTTC	CASSPPPWRMNEQFF
once	TRBV5-1	TRBJ2-2	TRBD1	TGCGCCAGCAGTGGATACAGGGGGCTGACCGGGGAGCTGTTTTTT	CASSGYRGLTGELFF
-	TRBV6-2/TRBV6-3	TRBJ2-7	TRBD1	TGTGCCAGCAGTAAACAGGGGTGGTACGAGCAGTACTTC	CASSKQGWYEQYF
few	TRBV6-6	TRBJ1-5	-	TGTGCCAGCACCCAACAGGGTTTTCAGCCCCAGCATTTT	CASTQQGFQPQHF
-	TRBV6-5	TRBJ2-3	-	TGTGCCAGCAGTTTAGGAGGGGTGACAGATACGCAGTATTTT	CASSLGGVTDTQYF
-	TRBV12-3/TRBV12-4	TRBJ1-1	TRBD1	TGTGCCAGCAGCCCAGGGGGGAGGACTGAAGCTTTCTTT	CASSPGGRTEAFF
-	TRBV20-1	TRBJ2-7	-	TGCAGTGCTAGTACCGGGGTCTCCTACGAGCAGTACTTC	CSASTGVSYEQYF
-	TRBV30	TRBJ2-1	-	TGTGCCGGGACACAAGTGGACTTAGTGGGCAATGAGCAGTTCTTC	CAGTQVDLVGNEQFF
-	TRBV7-6	TRBJ1-1	-	TGTGCCAGCAGCTTCGGGGGGTCAAGTCCTGAAGCTTTCTTT	CASSFGGSSPEAFF
-	TRBV9	TRBJ2-2	-	TGTGCCAGCAGCGTAGATGGGGCCACAACAATTCCCGGGGAGCTGTTTTTT	CASSVDGATTIPGELFF
-	TRBV3-1/TRBV3-2	TRBJ2-7	TRBD2	TGTGCCAGCAGCCGCCGGACTAGCGGGGGGTTAGGGGCCGAGCAGTACTTC	CASSRRTSGGLGAEQYF
-	TRBV2	TRBJ1-4	TRBD1	TGTGCCGGGGCAAGGGACAGGGAAGAAAAACTGTTTTTT	CAGARDREEKLFF
once	TRBV4-1	TRBJ1-2	-	TGCGCCAGCAGCCAAGGTCCCAGGACAGTCTATGGCTACACCTTC	CASSQGPRTVYGYTF
-	TRBV7-2	TRBJ2-3	-	TGTGCCAGCGGACAACTTGGGGGCCCCTCCTATTTT	CASGQLGGPSYF
-	TRBV5-5	TRBJ2-7	-	TGTGCCAGCAGCTTGGTTGCGGATCCCACCTACGAGCAGTACTTC	CASSLVADPTYEQYF
-	TRBV30	TRBJ2-7	-	TGTGCCTGGAGCTTCGCGTCCTACGAGCAGTACTTC	CAWSFASYEQYF
-	TRBV11-2	TRBJ2-1	TRBD2	TGTGCCAGCAGCCTTGCCAGCGGGGGGAGGAATGAGCAGTTCTTC	CASSLASGGRNEQFF
-	TRBV3-1/TRBV3-2	TRBJ2-3	TRBD2	TGTGCCAGCAGCCAAGGACGTAGGTGGCGGGGGGTCAGGGGCACAGATACGCAGTATTTT	CASSQGRRWRGVRGTDTQYF
-	TRBV19	TRBJ2-3	TRBD2	TGTGCCAGTAGTATAGTAGGCGGGGGGGCTGTAAATACGCAGTATTTT	CASSIVGGGAVNTQYF
-	TRBV6-1	TRBJ2-1	-	TGTGCCAGCAGTGAAAGCGGAGGTTGGAGTGAGCAGTTCTTC	CASSESGGWSEQFF
once	TRBV4-1	TRBJ2-1	TRBD2	TGCGCCAGCAGCCAGAGGGGACTAGCGGGGGGCCCCTCCTCCTACAATGAGCAGTTCTTC	CASSQRGLAGGPSSYNEQFF
-	TRBV2	TRBJ2-4	TRBD1	TGTGCCAGCAGTGACAGGGGGCGCAAAAACATTCAGTACTTC	CASSDRGRKNIQYF
-	TRBV6-1	TRBJ2-1	TRBD1	TGTGCCAGCAGTGAGATGCCGGGACAGGGTTACAATGAGCAGTTCTTC	CASSEMPGQGYNEQFF
-	TRBV29-1	TRBJ1-1	-	TGCAGCTTATTACTAACAGGCAACACTGAAGCTTTCTTT	CSLLLTGNTEAFF
-	TRBV7-8	TRBJ1-1	TRBD1	TGTGCCAGCAGCTTAGATACAGGGGTAAAAGCTTTCTTT	CASSLDTGVKAFF
-	TRBV27	TRBJ1-5	TRBD1	TGTGCCAGCAGCACTGGACAGGGGAAAGGCAATCAGCCCCAGCATTTT	CASSTGQGKGNQPQHF
-	TRBV7-2	TRBJ2-5	-	TGTGCCAGCAGCTTTCTGACTCACCAAGAGACCCAGTACTTC	CASSFLTHQETQYF
-	TRBV5-3	TRBJ1-1	-	TGTGCCAGAACCTTTTTGGCGGCCCAGAACACTGAAGCTTTCTTT	CARTFLAAQNTEAFF
-	TRBV4-1	TRBJ2-7	TRBD2	TGCGCCAGCAGCCTGCGGTGGCGGGGGGGCTACGAGCAGTACTTC	CASSLRWRGGYEQYF
once	TRBV9	TRBJ2-5	-	TGTGCCAGCAGCTATCAGGCCGGGACATCCCCCCAGACCCAGTACTTC	CASSYQAGTSPQTQYF
-	TRBV27	TRBJ2-7	-	TGTGCCAGCAGTCCCGATCTTTTCTCGAGCGAGCAGTACTTC	CASSPDLFSSEQYF
-	TRBV2	TRBJ1-4	-	TGTGCCAGCAGCGCCCAGACAGGCGAAAAACTGTTTTTT	CASSAQTGEKLFF
-	TRBV27	TRBJ1-6	-	TGTGCCAGCAGACCTACGGTCAGGGTCGATTCACCCCTCCACTTT	CASRPTVRVDSPLHF
-	TRBV9	TRBJ1-2	TRBD1	TGTGCCAGCAGCGGAGCCCGGACAGGGGCCTTGAGGGGCTACACCTTC	CASSGARTGALRGYTF